One sample yielded the 29 T cell receptor beta chains listed below, sequenced in a study of cytomegalovirus exposure and HLA in healthy donors. The primer mix had 60 Vbeta and 13 Jbeta primers. Some clones are missing from TCRdb's copy, which holds only in-frame ones; the method was immunoSEQ multiplex PCR. The sample has more than 250,000 clones; about 90% are singletons. Sequencing was performed on PBMCs. The source of these receptors is a woman aged 18 to 35 in good health and CMV-seronegative.

The chain employs TRBV7-9 and TRBJ1-6; 12 bases map to TRBD1. Trimming at V came to 5 bases and at J to 5 bases, leaving 10 bases not matched to a gene. Germline values: CDR1 SEHNR, CDR2 FQNEAQ (reference sequence). The CDR3 is 18 residues long. This CDR3 reads CASSLGTGGAGNNSPLHF. For the CDR3, the DNA is TGTGCCAGCAGCCTCGGGACAGGGGGCGCCGGGAATAATTCACCCCTCCACTTT.

This sequence joins TRBV10-3 and TRBJ1-5; D perhaps matches TRBD1 (5 bases). The CDR3 spans 16 residues. The germline gives CDR1 ENHRY, CDR2 SYGVKD. Trimming left V 0 bases short and J 0 bases short, with 9 bases between. The chain's CDR3 is CAISESTVYSNQPQHF. CDR3 in DNA: TGTGCCATCAGTGAGTCGACAGTTTATAGCAATCAGCCCCAGCATTTT.

The chain employs TRBV30 and TRBJ2-7; perhaps TRBD2 as D (7 bases). Deletions cut 4 bases from V and 1 base from J, with 17 bases between. Germline CDR1 GTSNPN, CDR2 SVGIG (reference sequence). The CDR3 consists of 15 residues. CDR3 coding DNA: TGTGCCTGGAAGAAATCCGGGGGGCCATCCTACGAGCAGTACTTC. Translating it yields CAWKKSGGPSYEQYF. The variable domain in full, with the rest retrieved from reference TRBV30 and TRBJ2-7, is SQTIHQWPATLVQPVGSPLSLECTVEGTSNPNLYWYRQAAGRGLQLLFYSVGIGQISSEVPQNLSASRPQDRQFILSSKKLLLSDSGFYLCAWKKSGGPSYEQYFGPGTRLTVT.

This chain connects TRBV27 to TRBJ1-1; D possibly corresponds to TRBD1 (5 bases). V lost 2 bases and J lost 4, with 11 bases in between. Germline loops: CDR1 MNHEY, CDR2 SMNVEV (reference sequence). This CDR3 comprises 14 residues. Written as DNA, the CDR3 is TGTGCCAGCAGTTTACAGGGTTGGGGCACTGAAGCTTTCTTT. Residues: CASSLQGWGTEAFF.

The chain is built from TRBV5-4 and TRBJ2-3; D is perhaps TRBD1 (6 bases). CDR1 and CDR2 from the germline V gene are SGHNT and YYREEE (reference sequence). Between the trimmed V and J ends, which lost 4 bases and 4 bases, there was a span of 19 bases. The CDR3 runs to 16 residues. The CDR3 DNA sequence: TGTGCCAGCAGCAGAAGACAGGCCGGCGCGGCAGATACGCAGTATTTT. This encodes CASSRRQAGAADTQYF.

This rearrangement joins TRBV28 to TRBJ1-5, with D uncertain. Germline values: CDR1 MDHEN, CDR2 SYDVKM. The germline V and J ends were trimmed by 2 bases and 0 bases, with 5 bases remaining between them. This CDR3 has 14 residues. The CDR3 DNA reads as TGTGCCAGCAGTTTACGGTATAGCAATCAGCCCCAGCATTTT. Its protein is CASSLRYSNQPQHF.

The chain is built from TRBV13 and TRBJ2-7; D is unclear. The CDR3 covers 12 residues. The V gene lost 1 base and the J gene lost 4 bases, with 5 bases spanning the gap. CDR1 and CDR2 from the germline V gene are PRHDT and FYEKMQ (reference sequence). CDR3 coding DNA: TGTGCCAGCAGCTTAGACTTTTACGAGCAGTACTTC. Protein sequence: CASSLDFYEQYF.

V gene TRBV9 combines with J gene TRBJ2-1; 8 bases line up with TRBD2. CDR1 is SGDLS and CDR2 is YYNGEE in the germline V gene. The CDR3 contains 17 residues. Trimming took 0 bases from V and 8 from J; bases not matched to a gene: 13. The CDR3 sequence: CASSVDSGGAIGYEQFF. The DNA for the CDR3 is TGTGCCAGCAGCGTAGACTCCGGGGGGGCCATTGGCTATGAGCAGTTCTTC.

The chain joins TRBV7-9 to TRBJ2-7; TRBD1 aligns across 9 bases. Germline lookup yields CDR1 SEHNR and CDR2 FQNEAQ (reference sequence). The CDR3 loop spans 19 amino acids. V trimming: 5 bases; J trimming: 2 bases; junction bases outside the gene matches: 19. The CDR3: CASSPPGDRDYWGAYEQYF. The CDR3 coding sequence is TGTGCCAGCAGCCCCCCAGGGGACAGGGACTACTGGGGAGCCTACGAGCAGTACTTC.

V and J are TRBV4-1 and TRBJ2-7, with 11 positions matching TRBD1. Trimming took 1 base from V and 3 from J; bases not matched to a gene: 2. The CDR3 runs to 15 residues. Germline CDR1 is MGHRA and CDR2 is YSYEKL. CDR3 nucleotides: TGCGCCAGCAGCCAAGGGGGGACAGGGGGCTACGAGCAGTACTTC. Translating it yields CASSQGGTGGYEQYF.

The CDR3 sequence is CAWSVLFHGYTF. CDR3 in DNA: TGTGCCTGGAGTGTATTATTCCATGGCTACACCTTC. The J gene is TRBJ1-2, the V gene TRBV30; D call uncertain. Trimming removed 0 bases from V and 6 bases from J, with 8 bases in between. The CDR3 extends over 12 amino acids. Germline V lookup: CDR1 GTSNPN, CDR2 SVGIG (reference sequence).

V gene TRBV6-5 combines with J gene TRBJ2-5; D not certain. Per the germline V gene, CDR1 is MNHEY and CDR2 is SVGAGI. V shed 2 bases and J shed 7 bases, with 8 bases lying between them. The CDR3 runs 12 residues. CDR3: CASSYDGGTQYF. The DNA for the CDR3 is TGTGCCAGCAGTTACGATGGCGGGACCCAGTACTTC.

The chain recombines TRBV10-3 with TRBJ2-1; 8 nucleotides agree with TRBD2. From germline, CDR1 is ENHRY and CDR2 SYGVKD. The CDR3 has 12 residues. V was clipped by 10 bases and J by 9 bases; unmatched bases: 8. The CDR3 nucleotides read TGTGCCACGGGGGGGCCGGTTGTTGAGCAGTTCTTC. This encodes CATGGPVVEQFF.

The chain employs TRBV6-5 and TRBJ2-7; 7 bases are a match to TRBD1. V lost 6 bases to trimming and J lost 5 bases; unmatched junction nucleotides: 7. The CDR3 spans 13 residues. The V gene's germline CDR1 is MNHEY and CDR2 SVGAGI. The CDR3 loop is CASRMTGKDEQYF. DNA for the CDR3: TGTGCCAGCAGAATGACAGGGAAGGACGAGCAGTACTTC.

The chain couples TRBV5-6 to TRBJ2-2; perhaps TRBD2 as D (6 bases). The CDR3 spans 16 residues. V was shortened by 2 bases and J by 3 bases, with 14 bases between the two germline ends. From germline, CDR1 is SGHDT and CDR2 YYEEEE. This CDR3 is CASSFSSAAYTGELFF. CDR3 bases: TGTGCCAGCAGCTTCTCTAGCGCGGCGTACACCGGGGAGCTGTTTTTT.

In this sample, this clone turned up a few times. The genes are TRBV4-1 and TRBJ1-5; possibly TRBD1 for D (5 bases). The CDR3 has 17 residues. Germline CDR1 reads MGHRA; CDR2 reads YSYEKL. V gave up 3 bases and J gave up 1 base, with 16 bases separating them. Here the CDR3 reads CASSQSGGYMSNQPQHF. In DNA, the CDR3 is TGCGCCAGCAGCCAGTCGGGGGGATATATGAGCAATCAGCCCCAGCATTTT.

The chain has TRBV4-1 and TRBJ1-2; TRBD1 matches at 10 bases. Looked up from germline, CDR1 is MGHRA and CDR2 is YSYEKL. This CDR3 is 15 amino acids long. The V segment lost 4 bases and the J segment 2 bases; nucleotides outside the gene matches: 4. CDR3 loop: CASSRETGGNYGYTF. CDR3 nucleotides: TGCGCCAGCAGCCGAGAGACAGGGGGCAACTATGGCTACACCTTC.

In its sample, this clone was seen a few times. This chain links TRBV4-2 with TRBJ2-1; TRBD1 agrees at 11 bases. The V and J ends lost 3 bases and 2 bases, in that order; junction bases with no gene match: 0. The CDR3 runs to 15 residues. The germline CDR1 and CDR2 sequences are LGHNA and YNFKEQ. The CDR3 is CASSQGQGAYNEQFF. CDR3 sequence (DNA): TGTGCCAGCAGCCAGGGACAGGGGGCCTACAATGAGCAGTTCTTC.

V and J are TRBV7-6 and TRBJ1-1, with 7 bases fitting TRBD1. Germline V gene sequence: CDR1 SGHVS, CDR2 FNYEAQ. V shed 5 bases and J 4 bases; nucleotides not matched to a gene: 10. CDR3 length: 15 residues. CDR3 protein: CASSLRQGWGTEAFF. The CDR3 bases are TGTGCCAGCAGCCTAAGACAGGGCTGGGGCACTGAAGCTTTCTTT.

CDR3 DNA sequence: TGCGCCAGCAGCTCCGCTCTGCGGGGCGACGGTGGGGCCAACGTCCTGACTTTC. This translates into CASSSALRGDGGANVLTF. The chain is built from TRBV5-1 and TRBJ2-6; the D gene is possibly TRBD2 (6 bases). This CDR3 spans 18 amino acids. V dropped 3 bases and J dropped 3 bases, with 19 bases sitting between them. CDR1 and CDR2 from the germline V gene are SGHRS and YFSETQ.

V is TRBV18 and J is TRBJ2-3, with 8 bases fitting TRBD1. V shed 10 bases, J shed 0 bases, and the junction held 15 bases outside the gene matches. Per the germline V gene, CDR1 is KGHSH and CDR2 is LQKENI. This CDR3 is 17 amino acids long. The CDR3 here is CATLDRAYLSSTDTQYF. DNA of the CDR3: TGTGCCACCTTGGACAGGGCATACCTCTCTAGCACAGATACGCAGTATTTT.

The gene calls are TRBV6-1 and TRBJ1-1, with TRBD1 identical over 8 bases. This CDR3 contains 15 residues. Germline assignment: CDR1 MNHNS and CDR2 SASEGT. Trimming took 4 bases from V and 4 from J; bases not matched to a gene: 8. This chain's CDR3 is CASSASGGGSTEAFF. The CDR3 nucleotides are TGTGCCAGCAGTGCATCAGGGGGCGGGAGCACTGAAGCTTTCTTT.

The rearrangement uses TRBV29-1 and TRBJ2-7; 7 bases fit TRBD2. The trim removed 1 base at V and 3 bases at J, leaving 3 bases unmatched. Germline CDR1 is SQVTM and CDR2 is ANQGSEA. The CDR3 covers 13 residues. The CDR3 sequence is CSVEGTSDYEQYF. The DNA of the CDR3 is TGCAGCGTTGAAGGAACTAGCGACTACGAGCAGTACTTC.

J is TRBJ1-4 and V is TRBV2; D remains ambiguous. Trimming cost V 6 bases and J 0 bases, with 8 bases left between them. The CDR3 has 14 residues. CDR1 and CDR2 from the germline V gene are SNHLY and FYNNEI. The CDR3 is CASSRGSTNEKLFF. In DNA form, the CDR3 reads TGTGCCAGCAGCCGGGGTTCAACTAATGAAAAACTGTTTTTT.

Comments on this clone: At one of its ends the junction is not consistent with the germline gene, which may arise from a read error. The rearrangement joins TRBV6-1 to TRBJ1-3, with D possibly being TRBD1 (5 bases). This CDR3 has 15 amino acids. Germline V gene lookup returns CDR1 MNHNS and CDR2 SASEGT. CDR3 region: CASSEETATGNTIYF. DNA of the CDR3: TGTGCCAGCAGCGAAGAGACAGCGACTGGAAACACCATATATTTT.

This chain uses TRBV18 with TRBJ2-3; D unclear. V lost 6 bases and J lost 6, with 7 bases in between. The CDR3 is made up of 11 amino acids. Germline V gene sequence: CDR1 KGHSH, CDR2 LQKENI. This CDR3 reads CASSPMDTQYF. The CDR3 nucleotides are TGTGCCAGCTCCCCTATGGATACGCAGTATTTT.

The chain uses TRBV15 and TRBJ1-1; D might be TRBD1 (5 bases). V lost 3 bases, J lost 0 bases, and 11 bases lay in between. CDR3 size: 15 residues. Germline CDR1 and CDR2: LNHNV and YYDKDF (reference sequence). The CDR3 is CATSRQGHLNTEAFF. The CDR3 DNA reads as TGTGCCACCAGCAGGCAGGGCCATTTGAACACTGAAGCTTTCTTT.

The chain carries TRBV28 and TRBJ2-2; the D gene is possibly TRBD2 (6 bases). Per germline, CDR1 MDHEN and CDR2 SYDVKM. The CDR3 runs 15 residues. The V end lost 3 bases, the J end lost 5 bases, and 13 bases lay between the germline ends. CDR3 amino acids: CASSLTWAGTGELFF. In nucleotides, the CDR3 is TGTGCCAGCAGTTTGACCTGGGCGGGGACCGGGGAGCTGTTTTTT.

This rearrangement joins TRBV30 to TRBJ2-3, with 9 positions matching TRBD1. Trimming at V came to 2 bases and at J to 2 bases, leaving 5 bases not matched to a gene. CDR1 GTSNPN and CDR2 SVGIG come from the germline V gene (reference sequence). This CDR3 region has 15 residues. This chain's CDR3 is CAWSSYRGPTDTQYF. The CDR3 region has the DNA TGTGCCTGGAGTAGCTACAGGGGGCCCACAGATACGCAGTATTTT.